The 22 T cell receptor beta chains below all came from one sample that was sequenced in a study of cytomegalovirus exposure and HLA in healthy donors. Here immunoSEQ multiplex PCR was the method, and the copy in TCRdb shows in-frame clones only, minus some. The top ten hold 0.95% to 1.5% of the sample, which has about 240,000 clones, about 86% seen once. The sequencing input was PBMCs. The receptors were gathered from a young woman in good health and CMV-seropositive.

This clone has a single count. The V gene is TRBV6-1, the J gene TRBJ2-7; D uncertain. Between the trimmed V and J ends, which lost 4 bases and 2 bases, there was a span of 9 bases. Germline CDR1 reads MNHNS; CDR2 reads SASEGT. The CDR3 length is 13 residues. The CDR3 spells CASSVQSPYEQYF. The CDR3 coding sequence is TGTGCCAGCAGTGTACAGTCGCCCTACGAGCAGTACTTC.

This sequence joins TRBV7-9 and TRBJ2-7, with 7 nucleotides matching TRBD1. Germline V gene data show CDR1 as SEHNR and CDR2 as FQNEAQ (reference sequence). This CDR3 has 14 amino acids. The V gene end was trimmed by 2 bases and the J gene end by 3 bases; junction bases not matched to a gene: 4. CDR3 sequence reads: CASSLMGDSYEQYF. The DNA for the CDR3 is TGTGCCAGCAGCTTAATGGGGGACAGCTACGAGCAGTACTTC.

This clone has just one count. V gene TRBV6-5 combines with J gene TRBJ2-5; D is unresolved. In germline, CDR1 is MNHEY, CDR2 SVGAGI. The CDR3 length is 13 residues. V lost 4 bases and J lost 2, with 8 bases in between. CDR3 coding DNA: TGTGCCAGCAGTTTGTACTATCAAGAGACCCAGTACTTC. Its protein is CASSLYYQETQYF.

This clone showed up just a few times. CDR3 protein: CASSPGQGDLLGQYF. CDR3 DNA sequence: TGCGCCAGCAGCCCCGGACAGGGGGATCTATTAGGGCAGTACTTC. V usage is TRBV5-1 and J usage is TRBJ2-7; 10 positions agree with TRBD1. CDR3 length equals 15 residues. J lost 9 bases, V lost 4 bases, and 13 bases had no gene match. Looked up from germline, CDR1 is SGHRS and CDR2 is YFSETQ.

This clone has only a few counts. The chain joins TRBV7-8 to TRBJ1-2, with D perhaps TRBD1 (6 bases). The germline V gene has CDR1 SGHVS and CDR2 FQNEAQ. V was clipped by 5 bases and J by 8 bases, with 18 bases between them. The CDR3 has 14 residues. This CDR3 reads CASSTLRSGAGYTF. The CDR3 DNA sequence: TGTGCCAGCAGCACACTTCGGTCAGGGGCAGGCTACACCTTC.

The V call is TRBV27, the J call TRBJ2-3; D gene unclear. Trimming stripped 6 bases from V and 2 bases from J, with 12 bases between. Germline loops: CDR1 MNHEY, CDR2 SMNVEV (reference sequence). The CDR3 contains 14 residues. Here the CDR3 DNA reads TGTGCCAGCAGGATCATCACAGCCACAGATACGCAGTATTTT. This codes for CASRIITATDTQYF.

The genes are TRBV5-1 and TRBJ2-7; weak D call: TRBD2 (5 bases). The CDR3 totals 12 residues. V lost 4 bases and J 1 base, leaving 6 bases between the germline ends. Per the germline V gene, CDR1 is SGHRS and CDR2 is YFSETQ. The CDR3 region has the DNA TGCGCCAGCAGCGAGGGATCCTACGAGCAGTACTTC. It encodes CASSEGSYEQYF.

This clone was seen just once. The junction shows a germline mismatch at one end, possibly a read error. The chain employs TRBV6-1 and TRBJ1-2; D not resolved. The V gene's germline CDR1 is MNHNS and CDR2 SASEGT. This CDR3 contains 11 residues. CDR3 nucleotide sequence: TGTGCCAGCAGTGAAATGTGGGCTAACGCCTTC. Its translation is CASSEMWANAF.

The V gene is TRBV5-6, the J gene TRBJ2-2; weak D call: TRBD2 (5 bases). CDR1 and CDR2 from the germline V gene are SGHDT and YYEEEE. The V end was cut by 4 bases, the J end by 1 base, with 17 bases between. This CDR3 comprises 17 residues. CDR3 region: CASSALNGDLNTGELFF. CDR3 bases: TGTGCCAGCAGCGCCTTGAACGGGGATCTGAACACCGGGGAGCTGTTTTTT.

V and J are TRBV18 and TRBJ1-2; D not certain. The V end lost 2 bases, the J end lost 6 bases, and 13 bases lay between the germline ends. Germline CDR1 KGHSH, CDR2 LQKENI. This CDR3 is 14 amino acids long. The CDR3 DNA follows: TGTGCCAGCTCACCAGGCGGTTCCGCCGATGGCTACACCTTC. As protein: CASSPGGSADGYTF.

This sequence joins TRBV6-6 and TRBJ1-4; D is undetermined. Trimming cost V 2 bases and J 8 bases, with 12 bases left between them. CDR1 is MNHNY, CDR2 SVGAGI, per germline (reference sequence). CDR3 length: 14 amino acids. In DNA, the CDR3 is TGTGCCAGCAGTTACCTCACACCGGAGGAAAAACTGTTTTTT. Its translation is CASSYLTPEEKLFF.

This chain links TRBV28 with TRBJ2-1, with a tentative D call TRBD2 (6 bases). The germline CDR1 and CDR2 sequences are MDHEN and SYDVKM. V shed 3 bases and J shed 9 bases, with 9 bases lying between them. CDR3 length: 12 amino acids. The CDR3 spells CASSLPAGEQFF. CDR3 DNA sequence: TGTGCCAGCAGTTTGCCAGCGGGTGAGCAGTTCTTC.

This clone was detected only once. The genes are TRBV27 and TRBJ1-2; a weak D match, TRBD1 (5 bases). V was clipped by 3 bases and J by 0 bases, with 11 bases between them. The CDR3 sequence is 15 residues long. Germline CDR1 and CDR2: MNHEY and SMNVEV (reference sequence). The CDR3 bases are TGTGCCAGCAGTTTGACAGTCCGCGCTAACTATGGCTACACCTTC. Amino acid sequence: CASSLTVRANYGYTF.

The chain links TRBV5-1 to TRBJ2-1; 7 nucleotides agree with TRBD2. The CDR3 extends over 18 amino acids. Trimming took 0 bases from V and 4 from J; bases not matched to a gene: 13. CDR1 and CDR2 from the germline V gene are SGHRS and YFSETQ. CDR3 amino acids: CASSLASLSAGAYNEQFF. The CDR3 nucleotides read TGCGCCAGCAGCTTGGCCTCCTTGTCGGCGGGAGCATACAATGAGCAGTTCTTC.

The CDR3: CVRSPVNVLDSILYTYTDTQYF. The CDR3, as DNA: TGTGTCAGAAGCCCCGTAAATGTACTAGACTCAATCCTATATACATACACAGATACGCAGTATTTT. The chain recombines TRBV7-5 with TRBJ2-3; the tabulated D call, TRBD2, remains unverified against the DNA. TRBV7-5 is described as a pseudogene. The length of the CDR3 is 22 residues.

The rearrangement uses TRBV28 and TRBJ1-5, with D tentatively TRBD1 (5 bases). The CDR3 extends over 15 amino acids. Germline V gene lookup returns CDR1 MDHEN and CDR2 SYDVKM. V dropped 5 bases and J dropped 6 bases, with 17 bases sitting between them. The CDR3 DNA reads TGTGCCAGCAGTCCGGGCGGGGGGATTAGTCAGCCCCAGCATTTT. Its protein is CASSPGGGISQPQHF.

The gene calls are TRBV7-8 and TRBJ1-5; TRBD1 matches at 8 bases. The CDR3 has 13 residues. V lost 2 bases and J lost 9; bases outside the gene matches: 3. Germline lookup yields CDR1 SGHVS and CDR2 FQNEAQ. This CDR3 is CASSLPDRGPQHF. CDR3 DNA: TGTGCCAGCAGCTTACCCGACAGGGGGCCCCAGCATTTT.

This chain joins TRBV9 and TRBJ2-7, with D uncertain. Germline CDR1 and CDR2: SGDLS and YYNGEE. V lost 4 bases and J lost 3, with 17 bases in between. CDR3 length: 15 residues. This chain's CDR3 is CASSPNWAPGYEQYF. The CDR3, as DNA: TGTGCCAGCAGCCCCAACTGGGCGCCAGGCTACGAGCAGTACTTC.

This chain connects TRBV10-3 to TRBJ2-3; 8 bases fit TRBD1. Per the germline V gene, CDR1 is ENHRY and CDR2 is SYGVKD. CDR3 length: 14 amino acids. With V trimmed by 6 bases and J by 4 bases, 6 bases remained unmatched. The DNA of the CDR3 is TGTGCCATCAGGCCCGACAGGGGAGCAGATACGCAGTATTTT. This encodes CAIRPDRGADTQYF.

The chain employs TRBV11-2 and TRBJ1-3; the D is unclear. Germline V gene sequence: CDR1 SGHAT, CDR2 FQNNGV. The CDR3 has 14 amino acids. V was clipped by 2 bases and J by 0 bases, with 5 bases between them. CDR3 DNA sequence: TGTGCCAGCAGCTTATCAGGCTCTGGAAACACCATATATTTT. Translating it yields CASSLSGSGNTIYF.

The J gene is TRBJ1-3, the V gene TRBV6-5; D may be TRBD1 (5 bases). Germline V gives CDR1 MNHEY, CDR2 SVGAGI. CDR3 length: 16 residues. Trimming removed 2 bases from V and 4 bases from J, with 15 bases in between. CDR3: CASSYTGGANGNTIYF. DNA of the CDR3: TGTGCCAGCAGTTACACAGGAGGGGCGAACGGAAACACCATATATTTT.

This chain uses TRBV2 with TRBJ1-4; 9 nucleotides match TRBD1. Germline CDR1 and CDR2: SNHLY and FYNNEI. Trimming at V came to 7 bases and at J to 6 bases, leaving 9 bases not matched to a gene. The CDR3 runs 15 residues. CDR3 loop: CASNHPGQGDEKLFF. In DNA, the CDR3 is TGTGCCAGCAACCACCCGGGACAGGGAGATGAAAAACTGTTTTTT.